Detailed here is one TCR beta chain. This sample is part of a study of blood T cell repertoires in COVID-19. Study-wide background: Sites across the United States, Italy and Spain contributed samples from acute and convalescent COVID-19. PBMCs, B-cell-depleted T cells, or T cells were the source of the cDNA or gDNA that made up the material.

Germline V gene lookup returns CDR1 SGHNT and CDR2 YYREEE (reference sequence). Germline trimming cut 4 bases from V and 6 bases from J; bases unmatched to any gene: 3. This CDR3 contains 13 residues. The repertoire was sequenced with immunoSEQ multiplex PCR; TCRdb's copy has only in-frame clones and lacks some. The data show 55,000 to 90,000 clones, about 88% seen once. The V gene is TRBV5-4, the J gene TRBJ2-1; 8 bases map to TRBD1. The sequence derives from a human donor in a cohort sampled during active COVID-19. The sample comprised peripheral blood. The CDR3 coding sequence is TGTGCCAGCAGCGCCGGACAGGGCAATGAGCAGTTCTTC. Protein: CASSAGQGNEQFF.